One T cell receptor (beta chain) is described in this entry. Its matching antigen is unknown. These data originate in a study of T cell responses to AZD1222 COVID-19 vaccine. Only in-frame clones appear in the TCRdb table, and some are missing; sequencing was by immunoSEQ multiplex PCR. The repertoire holds under 120,000 clones, with around 96% as singletons. Study-wide points: In all cases, repertoires were sampled only after the peak T cell response.

Germline CDR1 LNHDA, CDR2 SQIVND (reference sequence). There are 15 residues in the CDR3. The V end lost 5 bases, the J end lost 1 base, and 14 bases lay between the germline ends. This sequence originates from an adult in good health. The sample was peripheral blood, taken on day 0 of AZD1222 vaccination. J is TRBJ1-1 and V is TRBV19; TRBD1 might be the D (5 bases). CDR3 DNA: TGTGCCAGTAGTCCGAGCGCGGGGGAGAACACTGAAGCTTTCTTT. Its protein is CASSPSAGENTEAFF.